This T cell receptor beta chain emerged from a study of technical replicates of blood from a handful of donors. Clones were read by immunoSEQ multiplex PCR, and TCRdb kept only the in-frame ones, dropping some. The sample holds 90,000 to 100,000 clones, approximately 94% seen once. V lost 3 bases to trimming and J lost 6 bases, with 9 bases between them. The CDR3 runs to 13 residues. Germline V gives CDR1 MNHEY, CDR2 SMNVEV (reference sequence). The chain carries TRBV27 and TRBJ2-1; D remains ambiguous. Sequenced material: T cells isolated from PBMCs. The sequence was obtained from a human donor in good health. The CDR3 here is CASSFSRLNEQFF. The CDR3 coding sequence is TGTGCCAGCAGTTTCTCGCGGCTCAATGAGCAGTTCTTC.